Sequencing of this TCR beta chain was carried out in a study of cytomegalovirus exposure and HLA in healthy donors. Study in general: From HLA-typed donors, an early data release held around 80 million unique TCRs.

This PCR relied on a set of 60 Vbeta primers and 13 Jbeta primers. As handled by the study authors: Some 12 million shared chains were among the about 80 million unique TCR beta chains that a later analysis counted. The protocol was immunoSEQ multiplex PCR, while the TCRdb copy is restricted to in-frame clones and leaves out a portion. For V, J and clone size, that table is used; D and trimming come from the DNA. The table shows about 170,000 clones, with roughly 77% occurring only once. Germline CDR1 is MDHEN and CDR2 is SYDVKM. The CDR3 loop spans 15 amino acids. V dropped 1 base and J dropped 5 bases, with 11 bases sitting between them.

The sequenced material came from PBMCs. The source of this sequence is a woman under 30 in good health and CMV-seronegative. The chain has TRBV28 and TRBJ2-2, with D perhaps TRBD2 (5 bases). This chain's CDR3 is CASSLSQEETGELFF. The CDR3 DNA reads TGTGCCAGCAGTTTATCCCAGGAGGAAACCGGGGAGCTGTTTTTT.